The rows below give T cell receptor beta chains drawn from one sample of a study of TIL therapy for anti-PD-1-resistant metastatic lung cancer. This table comes from immunoSEQ multiplex PCR, and its TCRdb copy is limited to in-frame clones, with some not included. The repertoire has about 50,000 clones, approximately 70% of them found once; the top ten carry 5.6%. The sample here was tumor tissue, taken at baseline. The receptors stem from a person between 30 and 80 years old with non-small cell lung cancer. Each CDR3 is given with its conserved first and last residue. Fields, in order: V gene, J gene, D gene, clone size, CDR3 protein, CDR3 DNA. A D gene is named only where the DNA matches it firmly. Part of the rows lack a size; the others show once, few, many or a class for expanded clones.

TRBV4-1	TRBJ2-1	TRBD2	.	CASSQGLAGYNEQFF	TGCGCCAGCAGCCAAGGACTAGCAGGGTACAATGAGCAGTTCTTC
TRBV6-5	TRBJ1-3	.	.	CASSYGRLPGNTIYF	TGTGCCAGCAGTTACGGGCGACTTCCTGGAAACACCATATATTTT
TRBV7-2	TRBJ2-3	TRBD2	.	CASSLMREPTDTQYF	TGTGCCAGCAGCTTAATGCGGGAGCCCACAGATACGCAGTATTTT
TRBV23-1	TRBJ2-7	TRBD1	few	CASSKRRGQNKMYYEQYF	TGCGCCAGCAGTAAAAGAAGGGGGCAGAATAAGATGTACTACGAGCAGTACTTC
TRBV5-1	TRBJ2-1	.	.	CASRLSGQAGNEQFF	TGCGCCAGCAGGTTATCGGGACAAGCGGGCAATGAGCAGTTCTTC
TRBV11-2	TRBJ2-7	.	.	CASSLGSEQYF	TGTGCCAGCAGCTTAGGGTCCGAGCAGTACTTC
TRBV13	TRBJ2-7	TRBD1	.	CASSGPGQGSEQYF	TGTGCCAGCAGCGGGCCGGGACAGGGGTCCGAGCAGTACTTC
TRBV11-3	TRBJ2-6	TRBD2	once	CASSLALAGDNVLTF	TGTGCCAGCAGCTTAGCACTAGCGGGAGACAACGTCCTGACTTTC
TRBV27	TRBJ2-7	.	once	CASSLTRPYEQYF	TGTGCCAGCAGTCTAACCCGACCCTACGAGCAGTACTTC
TRBV4-3	TRBJ2-7	.	.	CASRARVEQYF	TGCGCCAGCAGGGCGAGGGTTGAGCAGTACTTC
TRBV2	TRBJ1-2	.	few	CASKVEEGYYGYTF	TGTGCCAGCAAAGTAGAGGAGGGGTACTATGGCTACACCTTC
TRBV25-1	TRBJ1-2	.	few	CASSHQGRHTF	TGTGCCAGCAGCCACCAGGGGCGTCACACCTTC
TRBV10-1	TRBJ2-7	TRBD2	.	CASSESPGLAYEQYF	TGCGCCAGCAGTGAATCCCCGGGACTAGCCTACGAGCAGTACTTC
TRBV4-1	TRBJ1-2	TRBD1	.	CASSQDRAYGYTF	TGCGCCAGCAGCCAGGACAGGGCCTATGGCTACACCTTC
TRBV29-1	TRBJ1-4	TRBD1	.	CSVEAGTGLEKLFF	TGCAGCGTTGAAGCCGGGACAGGGCTTGAAAAACTGTTTTTT
TRBV11-2	TRBJ1-1	.	.	CASSLRSAFAGRGTEAFF	TGTGCCAGCAGCTTACGGTCCGCGTTTGCGGGACGGGGCACTGAAGCTTTCTTT
TRBV23-1	TRBJ1-1	.	few	CASSQSRGHDTEAFF	TGCGCCAGCAGTCAATCGCGGGGGCACGACACTGAAGCTTTCTTT
TRBV7-9	TRBJ2-7	.	.	CASSARDTLSSYEQYF	TGTGCCAGCAGCGCCCGGGACACCTTAAGCTCCTACGAGCAGTACTTC
TRBV4-3	TRBJ2-1	.	.	CASSPGRNNEQFF	TGCGCCAGCAGCCCAGGACGGAACAATGAGCAGTTCTTC
TRBV4-3	TRBJ1-2	TRBD1	few	CASSHGQGLLGYTF	TGCGCCAGCAGCCACGGACAGGGGTTGTTGGGCTACACCTTC
TRBV7-2	TRBJ2-5	.	.	CASSLDQGKGTQYF	TGTGCCAGCAGCTTAGATCAGGGGAAGGGGACCCAGTACTTC
TRBV10-3	TRBJ1-6	.	.	CAISESSGGLGSPLHF	TGTGCCATCAGTGAGTCTTCCGGGGGGCTCGGTTCACCCCTCCACTTT
TRBV2	TRBJ2-7	.	.	CASSEAPGTAFGEQYF	TGTGCCAGCAGTGAAGCGCCTGGGACGGCGTTCGGCGAGCAGTACTTC
TRBV6-6	TRBJ2-7	TRBD1	.	CASSIGTGAEQYF	TGTGCCAGCAGTATCGGGACAGGGGCTGAGCAGTACTTC
TRBV27	TRBJ1-2	TRBD1	.	CASSLRGTGSNGYTF	TGTGCCAGCAGTTTAAGGGGGACAGGGAGTAATGGCTACACCTTC
TRBV30	TRBJ1-2	.	few	CAWSVQLGHLYGYTF	TGTGCCTGGAGTGTACAATTAGGACACCTCTATGGCTACACCTTC
TRBV5-1	TRBJ2-1	.	.	CASSLEGTTMGQFF	TGCGCCAGCAGCTTGGAAGGGACCACGATGGGGCAGTTCTTC
TRBV28	TRBJ1-5	TRBD1	.	CASSFADRAEPQHF	TGTGCCAGCAGTTTCGCGGACAGGGCGGAGCCCCAGCATTTT
TRBV5-4	TRBJ1-1	.	.	CASSFGTEAFF	TGTGCCAGCAGCTTCGGAACTGAAGCTTTCTTT
TRBV19	TRBJ1-5	TRBD1	.	CASSRSPGTGPGPQHF	TGTGCCAGTAGTAGATCCCCCGGGACAGGACCCGGGCCCCAGCATTTT
TRBV19	TRBJ1-5	.	.	CASSPPKSQPQHF	TGTGCCAGTAGTCCCCCCAAGTCTCAGCCCCAGCATTTT
TRBV20-1	TRBJ2-7	TRBD2	few	CSGLAGYEQYF	TGCAGCGGACTAGCGGGTTACGAGCAGTACTTC
TRBV10-3	TRBJ2-1	.	once	CAISGGYEQFF	TGTGCCATCAGTGGGGGCTATGAGCAGTTCTTC
TRBV11-2	TRBJ1-1	TRBD1	.	CASSLDRATGGAFF	TGTGCCAGCAGCTTAGATCGGGCGACAGGGGGTGCTTTCTTT
TRBV5-1	TRBJ2-3	TRBD2	few	CASSTGLAGVDTQYF	TGCGCCAGCAGCACGGGACTAGCGGGAGTTGATACGCAGTATTTT
TRBV6-1	TRBJ2-3	TRBD1	.	CASSAGQGAADTQYF	TGTGCCAGCAGCGCTGGACAGGGGGCCGCAGATACGCAGTATTTT
TRBV5-8	TRBJ2-7	.	.	CASSHLTTERYF	TGTGCCAGCAGCCACCTGACGACAGAACGGTACTTC
TRBV28	TRBJ1-4	.	.	CASRAQVGEKLFF	TGTGCCAGCAGGGCACAGGTCGGCGAAAAACTGTTTTTT
TRBV6-5	TRBJ1-1	.	.	CASSYRTPNTEAFF	TGTGCCAGCAGTTACCGGACACCAAACACTGAAGCTTTCTTT
TRBV5-1	TRBJ2-5	TRBD2	few	CASSLGGGALEETQYF	TGCGCCAGCAGCTTGGGCGGGGGGGCGTTGGAAGAGACCCAGTACTTC
TRBV5-6	TRBJ2-5	TRBD1	.	CASREQGLQETQYF	TGTGCCAGCAGGGAACAGGGGCTCCAAGAGACCCAGTACTTC
TRBV28	TRBJ2-7	.	once	CASSLEYLSYEQYF	TGTGCCAGCAGTTTGGAGTATTTGTCCTACGAGCAGTACTTC
TRBV4-3	TRBJ2-3	TRBD1	once	CASSPGQGTSTDTQYF	TGCGCCAGCAGCCCAGGACAGGGTACTAGCACAGATACGCAGTATTTT
TRBV28	TRBJ1-5	.	.	CASTFGVGGNQPQHF	TGTGCCAGCACCTTCGGGGTGGGGGGCAATCAGCCCCAGCATTTT
TRBV4-1	TRBJ1-3	TRBD1	.	CASSQGQGLRLLGNTIYF	TGCGCCAGCAGCCAAGGACAGGGACTAAGGCTTTTGGGAAACACCATATATTTT
TRBV2	TRBJ1-2	.	few	CASDGGGSYGYTF	TGTGCCAGCGACGGGGGCGGGAGCTATGGCTACACCTTC
TRBV4-3	TRBJ2-1	TRBD2	once	CASSQDLASGYNEQFF	TGCGCCAGCAGCCAAGATTTGGCTAGCGGCTACAATGAGCAGTTCTTC
TRBV28	TRBJ1-5	.	few	CASSSPGTRAQHF	TGTGCCAGCAGTTCGCCGGGGACCCGGGCCCAGCATTTT
TRBV2	TRBJ1-1	.	.	CAAGATEAFF	TGTGCCGCGGGGGCCACTGAAGCTTTCTTT
TRBV30	TRBJ1-3	.	.	CAWSVGRGGNTIYF	TGTGCCTGGAGTGTTGGACGGGGTGGAAACACCATATATTTT
TRBV2	TRBJ1-6	TRBD1	medium-sized	CASLGQGVTSPLHF	TGTGCCAGCCTGGGACAGGGGGTGACTTCACCCCTCCACTTT
TRBV6-5	TRBJ1-2	.	.	CASSYSVRGLGYTF	TGTGCCAGCAGTTACTCTGTACGGGGCTTAGGCTACACCTTC
TRBV30	TRBJ1-5	.	few	CAWRGTANQPQHF	TGTGCCTGGAGAGGGACGGCCAATCAGCCCCAGCATTTT
TRBV9	TRBJ1-3	.	.	CASSAGQTISGNTIYF	TGTGCCAGCAGCGCCGGACAGACGATCTCTGGAAACACCATATATTTT
TRBV19	TRBJ1-2	.	once	CASSPPQAGIGYTF	TGTGCCAGTAGTCCACCCCAGGCAGGGATCGGCTACACCTTC
TRBV7-9	TRBJ1-1	.	.	CASSAIGNTEAFF	TGTGCCAGCAGCGCCATCGGCAACACTGAAGCTTTCTTT
TRBV28	TRBJ2-5	.	.	CASSSGAAGTQYF	TGTGCCAGCAGTTCAGGGGCAGCCGGGACCCAGTACTTC
TRBV4-2	TRBJ2-1	TRBD2	.	CASSQVRGGYNEQFF	TGTGCCAGCAGCCAAGTCCGGGGAGGGTACAATGAGCAGTTCTTC
TRBV7-9	TRBJ1-1	TRBD1	.	CASSLGQGAEAFF	TGTGCCAGCAGCTTAGGCCAGGGGGCTGAAGCTTTCTTT
TRBV30	TRBJ2-1	.	many	CAWSVDRPSYNEQFF	TGTGCCTGGAGTGTTGACAGGCCCTCCTACAATGAGCAGTTCTTC